The 27 T cell receptor beta chains given below trace back to one sample, sequenced in a study of T cells in Graves' hyperthyroidism and ophthalmopathy. Researchers took RNA transcripts and amplified the TCR beta CDR3 regions from them. TCR CDR3 underwent first-round RT-PCR with the HTBI primer set. TCRdb called the multiplex PCR reads again in MiXCR, with one record for every CDR3 protein. Among a few hundred thousand distinct CDR3 sequences listed, 16% were seen once. The sequenced material came from blood. All receptors come from a woman between 35 and 50 years old with Graves' ophthalmopathy.

The J gene is TRBJ1-2, the V gene TRBV20-1; D uncertain. The CDR3 consists of 13 residues. Per germline, CDR1 DFQATT and CDR2 SNEGSKA (reference sequence). Trimming pared 1 base from V and 0 bases from J, leaving 6 bases between. Here the CDR3 reads CSARGWANYGYTF. DNA of the CDR3: TGCAGTGCTAGAGGGTGGGCTAACTATGGCTACACCTTC.

This clonotype was counted at least ten times. The chain combines TRBV28 with TRBJ2-7; 7 bases line up with TRBD2. The V and J ends lost 6 bases and 0 bases, in that order; junction bases with no gene match: 5. Germline CDR1 MDHEN, CDR2 SYDVKM. The CDR3 runs 14 residues. CDR3 in amino acids: CASRGGGNSYEQYF. For the CDR3, the DNA is TGTGCCAGCAGGGGGGGGGGTAACTCCTACGAGCAGTACTTC.

This clonotype was counted between two and nine times. The V call is TRBV20-1, the J call TRBJ2-5; D possibly uses TRBD1 or TRBD2 (6 bases each). Looked up from germline, CDR1 is DFQATT and CDR2 is SNEGSKA (reference sequence). The CDR3 runs to 15 residues. Trimming cost V 1 base and J 1 base, with 13 bases left between them. CDR3 nucleotide sequence: TGCAGTGCTAGAGGGGTGGGGGGCCGCCAAGAGACCCAGTACTTC. Amino acids: CSARGVGGRQETQYF.

The rearrangement links TRBV6-5 to TRBJ1-3; 11 bases map to TRBD1. The CDR3 is 16 residues long. The J segment lost 3 bases and the V segment lost 2 bases, leaving 3 bases of the junction unmatched. CDR1 is MNHEY and CDR2 is SVGAGI in the germline V gene. The CDR3 nucleotides are TGTGCCAGCAGTTACCGGGACAGGGGGTATGGAAACACCATATATTTT. Translation gives CASSYRDRGYGNTIYF.

The chain joins TRBV3-1 to TRBJ2-2; TRBD2 agrees at 13 bases. J was trimmed by 5 bases and V by 5 bases; bases with no gene match: 14. The CDR3 runs 19 residues. The germline gives CDR1 LGHDT, CDR2 YNNKEL (reference sequence). As DNA, the CDR3 is TGTGCCAGCAGCTCCACCCCGGGGACTAGCGGGGCGAGGACCGGGGAGCTGTTTTTT. Translation: CASSSTPGTSGARTGELFF. Looking up the rest from reference TRBV3-1 and TRBJ2-2 gives the full variable domain: DTAVSQTPKYLVTQMGNDKSIKCEQNLGHDTMYWYKQDSKKFLKIMFSYNNKELIINETVPNRFSPKSPDKAHLNLHINSLELGDSAVYFCASSSTPGTSGARTGELFFGEGSRLTVL.

This clonotype has a count of ten or more. The chain couples TRBV20-1 to TRBJ2-7, with a possible D match to TRBD1 (6 bases). CDR1 and CDR2 (germline): DFQATT, SNEGSKA (reference sequence). The CDR3 sequence is 12 residues long. The V gene lost 5 bases and the J gene lost 5 bases, with 13 bases spanning the gap. CDR3 protein: CSARRQVDEQYF. CDR3 in DNA: TGCAGTGCTCGCCGACAGGTGGACGAGCAGTACTTC.

This clonotype has ten or more counts. The chain links TRBV11-2 to TRBJ2-7, with 10 bases aligning to TRBD1. The CDR3 sequence is 15 residues long. The V and J ends lost 4 bases and 4 bases, in that order; junction bases with no gene match: 7. Germline CDR1 and CDR2: SGHAT and FQNNGV. This CDR3 is CASSYDRGLFYEQYF. The CDR3 DNA reads as TGTGCCAGCAGCTACGACAGGGGGCTATTTTACGAGCAGTACTTC.

This clonotype was counted many times. The CDR3 sequence is CASIRGLAEPYEQYF. In nucleotides, the CDR3 is TGTGCCAGCATCAGGGGACTAGCGGAGCCCTACGAGCAGTACTTC. V usage is TRBV5-6 and J usage is TRBJ2-7, with TRBD2 identical over 11 bases. Trimming cost V 6 bases and J 2 bases; bases outside gene matches: 7. This CDR3 has 15 amino acids. Germline V CDR1 and CDR2: SGHDT, YYEEEE.

This clonotype appeared many times. The chain is built from TRBV18 and TRBJ2-1, with D perhaps TRBD2 (5 bases). The CDR3 totals 16 residues. V was pared by 2 bases and J by 2 bases, with 13 bases between. Germline CDR1 KGHSH, CDR2 LQKENI. This CDR3 is CASSPLPVGAYNEQFF. In DNA, the CDR3 is TGTGCCAGCTCACCATTGCCCGTCGGGGCCTACAATGAGCAGTTCTTC.

V usage is TRBV5-1 and J usage is TRBJ1-1, with 7 bases that match TRBD1. With 4 bases clipped from V and 3 bases from J, the junction kept 9 bases outside the gene matches. This CDR3 is built from 15 residues. Per the germline V gene, CDR1 is SGHRS and CDR2 is YFSETQ. The CDR3 spells CASSQGTDHYTEAFF. The CDR3 DNA is TGCGCCAGCAGCCAAGGGACAGACCATTACACTGAAGCTTTCTTT.

V and J are TRBV6-1 and TRBJ2-7; D is possibly TRBD2 (6 bases). The CDR3 is 14 amino acids. Germline loops: CDR1 MNHNS, CDR2 SASEGT. Deletions cut 1 base from V and 5 bases from J, with 12 bases between. CDR3 in amino acids: CASSEVMEGNEQYF. CDR3 nucleotides: TGTGCCAGCAGTGAAGTGATGGAGGGGAACGAGCAGTACTTC.

This clonotype was detected a few times. V is TRBV20-1 and J is TRBJ1-6, with no clear D. The V end was cut by 3 bases, the J end by 7 bases, with 7 bases between. The CDR3 length is 12 residues. CDR1 and CDR2 from the germline V gene are DFQATT and SNEGSKA (reference sequence). CDR3 coding DNA: TGCAGTGCTAGGGCTAGCAATTCACCCCTCCACTTT. This sequence encodes CSARASNSPLHF.

Ten or more counts support this clonotype. This sequence joins TRBV2 and TRBJ2-5; D may be TRBD2 (6 bases). The CDR3 spans 15 residues. V lost 6 bases and J 1 base, leaving 15 bases between the germline ends. CDR1 is SNHLY and CDR2 is FYNNEI in the germline V gene. The CDR3 sequence: CASREPRGSQETQYF. CDR3 coding DNA: TGTGCCAGCAGAGAACCCCGGGGGAGCCAAGAGACCCAGTACTTC.

The rearrangement uses TRBV19 and TRBJ2-3, with D uncertain. Germline V CDR1 and CDR2: LNHDA, SQIVND (reference sequence). CDR3 size: 12 residues. The V end was cut by 8 bases, the J end by 5 bases, with 11 bases between. CDR3 nucleotides: TGTGCCAGTCAAGGAGACGGAGATACGCAGTATTTT. Residues: CASQGDGDTQYF.

This clonotype appeared once. This chain joins TRBV6-9 and TRBJ2-5; TRBD1 aligns across 7 bases. Losses at the gene ends were 3 bases for V and 1 base for J; bases not matched to a gene: 2. Germline values: CDR1 MNHGY, CDR2 SVAAGI. The CDR3 contains 14 residues. CDR3 nucleotides: TGTGCCAGCAGTTACTGGGACAGCCAAGAGACCCAGTACTTC. Residues: CASSYWDSQETQYF.

This clonotype occurred many times. The chain recombines TRBV20-1 with TRBJ1-5; a weak D match, TRBD1 (6 bases). Trimming took 6 bases from V and 2 from J, leaving 17 bases between them. CDR3 length equals 15 residues. Germline V gene lookup returns CDR1 DFQATT and CDR2 SNEGSKA (reference sequence). In DNA form, the CDR3 reads TGCAGTGCAACTTCCACAGGGAGCGGCAATCAGCCCCAGCATTTT. This gives the protein CSATSTGSGNQPQHF.

A word on this clonotype: A read error may explain this, as a much larger clone is one base away. The J gene is TRBJ2-1, the V gene TRBV6-1; 13 nucleotides align to TRBD2. The CDR3 covers 13 residues. The V gene's germline CDR1 is MNHNS and CDR2 SASEGT. Trimming took 3 bases from V and 10 from J; bases not matched to a gene: 0. The CDR3 DNA follows: TGTGCCAGCAGTGAGGGACTAGCGGGAGAGCAGTTCTTC. The encoded protein is CASSEGLAGEQFF.

This sequence joins TRBV20-1 and TRBJ1-1; 9 nucleotides agree with TRBD1. V was clipped by 5 bases and J by 8 bases; unmatched bases: 6. Germline V gene lookup returns CDR1 DFQATT and CDR2 SNEGSKA (reference sequence). CDR3 size: 12 residues. CDR3 sequence (DNA): TGCAGTGCTCAAACCGGGACAGGGGAAGCTTTCTTT. This codes for CSAQTGTGEAFF.

The rearrangement links TRBV14 to TRBJ1-1, with TRBD1 matching 7 bases. The J segment lost 1 base and the V segment lost 3 bases, leaving 8 bases of the junction unmatched. Germline CDR1 and CDR2: SGHDN and FVKESK. The CDR3 covers 16 residues. The chain's CDR3 is CASSQVQGLGNTEAFF. The DNA of the CDR3 is TGTGCCAGCAGCCAGGTACAGGGGTTGGGGAACACTGAAGCTTTCTTT.

This clonotype was counted ten times or more. A junction boundary mismatches the germline segment, possibly from a read error. The V and J genes are TRBV18 and TRBJ1-1, with 7 nucleotides matching TRBD1. The CDR3 runs 13 residues. Germline-derived CDR1 and CDR2 are KGHSH and LQKENI. CDR3 sequence: CASSPQGTTEAFF. CDR3 sequence (DNA): TGTGCCAGCTCTCCACAGGGGACAACTGAAGCTTTCTTT.

This clonotype was detected many times. The V and J genes are TRBV3-1 and TRBJ1-5, with D unresolved. The germline V gene has CDR1 LGHDT and CDR2 YNNKEL (reference sequence). The CDR3 extends over 13 amino acids. V dropped 4 bases and J dropped 5 bases, with 9 bases sitting between them. CDR3 protein: CASSPGFYQPQHF. CDR3 nucleotide sequence: TGTGCCAGCAGCCCGGGCTTCTATCAGCCCCAGCATTTT.

This clonotype was seen a few times. The rearrangement uses TRBV7-9 and TRBJ1-1; TRBD1 matches at 7 bases. CDR1 and CDR2 from the germline V gene are SEHNR and FQNEAQ (reference sequence). This CDR3 contains 14 residues. V lost 6 bases and J lost 3; bases outside the gene matches: 7. The CDR3 nucleotides read TGTGCCAGCAGGGATCCCGGGACAGACACTGAAGCTTTCTTT. Protein sequence: CASRDPGTDTEAFF.

This clonotype was seen at least ten times. The J gene is TRBJ2-5, the V gene TRBV5-1, with D maybe TRBD2 (5 bases). Germline assignment: CDR1 SGHRS and CDR2 YFSETQ. There are 13 residues in the CDR3. V was shortened by 3 bases and J by 5 bases, with 11 bases between the two germline ends. CDR3 nucleotides: TGCGCCAGCAGCTCCGACTATGGGGAGACCCAGTACTTC. This translates into CASSSDYGETQYF.

This clonotype came up many times. The chain uses TRBV2 and TRBJ1-5; no clear D gene. Germline V gene lookup returns CDR1 SNHLY and CDR2 FYNNEI. This CDR3 contains 13 residues. V was cut by 2 bases and J by 10 bases, with 12 bases left in between. CDR3 bases: TGTGCCAGCAGTGAATATGGGGTCGGACCCCAGCATTTT. It translates to CASSEYGVGPQHF.

Ten or more counts support this clonotype. J is TRBJ2-5 and V is TRBV20-1, with D perhaps given as TRBD1 or TRBD2 (6 bases each). Germline assignment: CDR1 DFQATT and CDR2 SNEGSKA (reference sequence). The CDR3 runs to 13 residues. V lost 7 bases to trimming and J lost 4 bases, with 16 bases between them. The CDR3 loop is CSGSRGARETQYF. The DNA for the CDR3 is TGCAGTGGGTCGAGGGGGGCAAGAGAGACCCAGTACTTC.

This clonotype was seen more than once but under ten times. V is TRBV6-2 or TRBV6-3 and J is TRBJ2-1, with 7 bases aligning to TRBD2. The CDR3 is 13 amino acids. V trimming: 10 bases; J trimming: 6 bases; junction bases outside the gene matches: 9. Germline CDR1 and CDR2: MNHEY and SVGEGT. The chain's CDR3 is CATRPSGGNEQFF. The CDR3 DNA follows: TGTGCCACCCGACCGTCGGGAGGCAATGAGCAGTTCTTC.

This CDR3 is CASSLTVGHEQFF. The CDR3 DNA sequence: TGTGCCAGCAGCTTAACGGTGGGGCATGAGCAGTTCTTC. This chain connects TRBV7-3 to TRBJ2-1; D perhaps matches TRBD1 (5 bases). The CDR3 contains 13 residues. V lost 0 bases and J 8 bases, leaving 8 bases between the germline ends. The germline CDR1 and CDR2 sequences are SGHTA and FQGTGA. The entire variable domain, with the rest obtained from reference TRBV7-3 and TRBJ2-1, is as follows: GAGVSQTPSNKVTEKGKYVELRCDPISGHTALYWYRQSLGQGPEFLIYFQGTGAADDSGLPNDRFFAVRPEGSVSTLKIQRTERGDSAVYLCASSLTVGHEQFFGPGTRLTVL.